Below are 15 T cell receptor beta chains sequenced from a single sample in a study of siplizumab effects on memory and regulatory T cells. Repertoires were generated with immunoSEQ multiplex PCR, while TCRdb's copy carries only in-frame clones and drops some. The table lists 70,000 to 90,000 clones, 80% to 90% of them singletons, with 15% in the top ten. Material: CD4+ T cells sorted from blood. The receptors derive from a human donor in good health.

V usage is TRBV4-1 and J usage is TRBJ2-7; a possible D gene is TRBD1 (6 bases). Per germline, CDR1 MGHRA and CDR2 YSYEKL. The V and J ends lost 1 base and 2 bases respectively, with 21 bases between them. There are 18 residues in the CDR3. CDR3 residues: CASSQVPTGQGPPYEQYF. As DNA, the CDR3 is TGCGCCAGCAGCCAAGTCCCCACGGGTCAGGGGCCTCCCTACGAGCAGTACTTC.

Written as DNA, the CDR3 is TGCGCCAGCAGCTTGGCAGTGGCGGGCGAGCAGTACTTC. Translating it yields CASSLAVAGEQYF. The J gene is TRBJ2-7, the V gene TRBV5-1; tentatively, D is TRBD2 (5 bases). Germline V lookup: CDR1 SGHRS, CDR2 YFSETQ. The CDR3 has 13 amino acids. The V end was cut by 0 bases, the J end by 6 bases, with 10 bases between. Looking up the rest from reference TRBV5-1 and TRBJ2-7 gives the full variable domain: KAGVTQTPRYLIKTRGQQVTLSCSPISGHRSVSWYQQTPGQGLQFLFEYFSETQRNKGNFPGRFSGRQFSNSRSEMNVSTLELGDSALYLCASSLAVAGEQYFGPGTRLTVT.

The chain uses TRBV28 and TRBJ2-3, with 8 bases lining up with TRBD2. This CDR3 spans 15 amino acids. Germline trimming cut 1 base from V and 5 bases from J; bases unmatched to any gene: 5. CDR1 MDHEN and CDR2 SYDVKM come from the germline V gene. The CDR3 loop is CASSLSGSGGDTQYF. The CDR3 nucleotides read TGTGCCAGCAGTTTATCAGGGAGCGGGGGAGATACGCAGTATTTT. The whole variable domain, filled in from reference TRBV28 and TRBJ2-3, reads DVKVTQSSRYLVKRTGEKVFLECVQDMDHENMFWYRQDPGLGLRLIYFSYDVKMKEKGDIPEGYSVSREKKERFSLILESASTNQTSMYLCASSLSGSGGDTQYFGPGTRLTVL.

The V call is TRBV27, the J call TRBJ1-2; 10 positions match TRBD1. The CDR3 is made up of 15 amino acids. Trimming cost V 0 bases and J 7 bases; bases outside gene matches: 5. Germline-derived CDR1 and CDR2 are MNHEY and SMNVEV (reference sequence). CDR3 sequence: CASSLSGQGRGGYTF. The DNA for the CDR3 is TGTGCCAGCAGTTTATCGGGACAGGGGCGGGGTGGCTACACCTTC.

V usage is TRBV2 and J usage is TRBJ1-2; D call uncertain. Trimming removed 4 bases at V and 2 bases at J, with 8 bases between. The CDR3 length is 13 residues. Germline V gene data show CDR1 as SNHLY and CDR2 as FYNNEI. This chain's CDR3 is CASSGVGNYGYTF. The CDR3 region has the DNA TGTGCCAGCAGTGGGGTAGGGAACTATGGCTACACCTTC.

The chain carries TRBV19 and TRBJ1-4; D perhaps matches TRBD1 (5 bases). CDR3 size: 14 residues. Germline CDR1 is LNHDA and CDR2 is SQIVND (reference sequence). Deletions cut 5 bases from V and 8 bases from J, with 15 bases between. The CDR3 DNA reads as TGTGCCAGTAGTCTGCGGGGAGGGGACGAAAAACTGTTTTTT. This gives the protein CASSLRGGDEKLFF.

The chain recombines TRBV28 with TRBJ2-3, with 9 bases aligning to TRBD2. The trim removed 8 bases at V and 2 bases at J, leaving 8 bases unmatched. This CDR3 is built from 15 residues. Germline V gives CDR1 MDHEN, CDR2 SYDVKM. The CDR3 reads CASPPSGAPTDTQYF. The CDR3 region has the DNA TGTGCCAGCCCCCCTAGCGGGGCCCCCACAGATACGCAGTATTTT.

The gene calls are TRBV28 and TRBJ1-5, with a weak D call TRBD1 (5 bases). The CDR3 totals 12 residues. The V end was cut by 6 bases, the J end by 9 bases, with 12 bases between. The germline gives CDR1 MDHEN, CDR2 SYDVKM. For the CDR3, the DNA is TGTGCCAGCAGCTGGGGGAGGAGGCCCCAGCATTTT. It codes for CASSWGRRPQHF.

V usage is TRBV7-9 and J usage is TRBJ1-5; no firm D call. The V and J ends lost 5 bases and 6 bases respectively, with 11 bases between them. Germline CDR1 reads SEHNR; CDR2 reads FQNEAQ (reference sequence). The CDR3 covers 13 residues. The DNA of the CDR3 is TGTGCCAGCAGCGGGCAGGCTGGTCAGCCCCAGCATTTT. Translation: CASSGQAGQPQHF.

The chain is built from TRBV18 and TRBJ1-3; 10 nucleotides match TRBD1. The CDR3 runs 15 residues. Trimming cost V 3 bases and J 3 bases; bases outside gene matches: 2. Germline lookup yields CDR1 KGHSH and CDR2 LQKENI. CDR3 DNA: TGTGCCAGCTCACCCCGGGACAGGGGTGGAAACACCATATATTTT. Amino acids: CASSPRDRGGNTIYF.

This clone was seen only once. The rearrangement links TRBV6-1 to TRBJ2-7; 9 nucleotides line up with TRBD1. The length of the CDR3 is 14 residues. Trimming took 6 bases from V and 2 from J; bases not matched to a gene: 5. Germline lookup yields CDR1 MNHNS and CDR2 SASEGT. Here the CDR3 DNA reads TGTGCCAGCAGACCGACAGGGGGGGCCTACGAGCAGTACTTC. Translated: CASRPTGGAYEQYF.

CDR3 bases: TGCGCCAGCAGCGTCGCTATTGAGGCCCAGTACTTC. This encodes CASSVAIEAQYF. J is TRBJ2-5 and V is TRBV5-1; D gene ambiguous. This CDR3 comprises 12 residues. V lost 4 bases to trimming and J lost 9 bases, with 13 bases between them. The germline CDR1 and CDR2 sequences are SGHRS and YFSETQ.

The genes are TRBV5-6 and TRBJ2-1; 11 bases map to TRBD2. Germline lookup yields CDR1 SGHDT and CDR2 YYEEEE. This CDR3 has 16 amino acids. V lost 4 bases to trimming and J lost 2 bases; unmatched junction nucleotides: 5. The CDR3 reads CASSPRLAGPYNEQFF. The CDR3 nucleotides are TGTGCCAGCAGCCCAAGACTAGCGGGGCCCTACAATGAGCAGTTCTTC. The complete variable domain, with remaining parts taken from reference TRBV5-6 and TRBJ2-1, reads DAGVTQSPTHLIKTRGQQVTLRCSPKSGHDTVSWYQQALGQGPQFIFQYYEEEERQRGNFPDRFSGHQFPNYSSELNVNALLLGDSALYLCASSPRLAGPYNEQFFGPGTRLTVL.

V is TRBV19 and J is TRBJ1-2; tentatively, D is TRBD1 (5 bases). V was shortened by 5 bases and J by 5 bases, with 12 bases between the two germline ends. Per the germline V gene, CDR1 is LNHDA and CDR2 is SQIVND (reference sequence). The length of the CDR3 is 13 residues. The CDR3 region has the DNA TGTGCCAGTAGTCTGGGGGGGACTTATGGCTACACCTTC. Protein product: CASSLGGTYGYTF.

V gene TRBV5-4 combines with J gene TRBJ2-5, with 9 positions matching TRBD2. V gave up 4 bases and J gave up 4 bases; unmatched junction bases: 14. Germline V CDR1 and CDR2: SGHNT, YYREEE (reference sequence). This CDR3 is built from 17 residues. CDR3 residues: CASSPGSGRPSRETQYF. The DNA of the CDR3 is TGTGCCAGCAGCCCCGGGAGCGGGAGGCCCTCCCGAGAGACCCAGTACTTC.